Below are 20 T cell receptor beta chains sequenced from a single sample in a study of OX40 agonist ivuxolimab in advanced cancers. Clones were sequenced by immunoSEQ multiplex PCR, and TCRdb holds only the in-frame ones, with some missing. The sample lists approximately 61,000 clones, about 89% seen once, with 15% to 20% in the top ten. The specimen was CD4+ or CD8+ T cells sorted from blood, collected in a trial of the OX40 agonist ivuxolimab. These receptors originate from an adult with an advanced solid tumor such as melanoma, head and neck, liver or kidney cancer.

This rearrangement joins TRBV4-3 to TRBJ2-7; D not resolved. The CDR3 runs 15 residues. V shed 0 bases and J shed 0 bases, with 9 bases lying between them. Germline V gene lookup returns CDR1 LGHNA and CDR2 YSLEER. The CDR3 DNA follows: TGCGCCAGCAGCCAAGATCGTTTCAACTCCTACGAGCAGTACTTC. Its protein is CASSQDRFNSYEQYF.

CDR3 sequence reads: CASSLEGTGWVDTQYF. Written as DNA, the CDR3 is TGTGCCAGCAGCTTAGAAGGGACAGGGTGGGTGGATACGCAGTATTTT. The rearrangement links TRBV11-1 to TRBJ2-3, with 9 bases identical to TRBD1. The CDR3 runs 16 residues. Trimming removed 1 base from V and 6 bases from J; junction bases left unmatched: 8. Germline V gene sequence: CDR1 SGHAT, CDR2 FQDESV (reference sequence).

The rearrangement links TRBV19 to TRBJ1-1; no clear D gene. CDR1 is LNHDA and CDR2 is SQIVND in the germline V gene (reference sequence). CDR3 length: 13 amino acids. V lost 10 bases and J lost 4, with 16 bases in between. The CDR3: CATSSDWGTEAFF. As DNA, the CDR3 is TGTGCCACCTCCTCTGACTGGGGCACTGAAGCTTTCTTT.

This chain joins TRBV4-3 and TRBJ2-5; D might be TRBD2 (6 bases). This CDR3 is 15 amino acids long. Germline CDR1 LGHNA, CDR2 YSLEER. The germline V and J ends were trimmed by 0 bases and 5 bases, with 13 bases remaining between them. CDR3 sequence (DNA): TGCGCCAGCAGCCAAGACCCGGGGGACGCGGAGACCCAGTACTTC. This translates into CASSQDPGDAETQYF.

The J gene is TRBJ2-7, the V gene TRBV11-3; 12 bases fit TRBD2. V was pared by 4 bases and J by 5 bases, with 3 bases of the junction left unmatched. CDR3 length: 14 residues. Germline CDR1 is SGHNT and CDR2 is YENEEA. DNA of the CDR3: TGTGCCAGCAGCTCCCGACTAGCGGGAGACGAGCAGTACTTC. Amino acids: CASSSRLAGDEQYF.

The gene calls are TRBV9 and TRBJ1-1; 7 positions agree with TRBD1. The CDR3 runs to 13 residues. Germline CDR1 reads SGDLS; CDR2 reads YYNGEE. After removal of 8 bases from V and 3 bases from J, the junction contained 7 bases not matched to a gene. This chain's CDR3 is CASGAGGDTEAFF. DNA of the CDR3: TGTGCCAGTGGAGCAGGGGGGGACACTGAAGCTTTCTTT.

The CDR3 loop reads CASSFGPWSGGDEQFF. The CDR3 coding sequence is TGTGCCAGCAGTTTCGGGCCTTGGTCAGGGGGGGATGAGCAGTTCTTC. The V gene is TRBV28, the J gene TRBJ2-1; the D call may be TRBD1 or TRBD2 (7 bases each). The CDR3 spans 16 residues. CDR1 MDHEN and CDR2 SYDVKM come from the germline V gene. Trimming removed 3 bases at V and 8 bases at J, with 20 bases between.

The chain has TRBV7-9 and TRBJ2-3; 8 nucleotides align to TRBD1. Germline-derived CDR1 and CDR2 are SEHNR and FQNEAQ (reference sequence). V shed 6 bases, J shed 2 bases, and the junction held 7 bases outside the gene matches. The CDR3 totals 15 residues. The CDR3 here is CASSPDRAHTDTQYF. The CDR3 DNA reads as TGTGCCAGCAGTCCGGACAGGGCCCACACAGATACGCAGTATTTT.

The V gene is TRBV11-2, the J gene TRBJ2-1, with 7 nucleotides matching TRBD2. This CDR3 region has 15 residues. CDR1 and CDR2 (germline): SGHAT, FQNNGV. Losses at the gene ends were 1 base for V and 4 bases for J; bases not matched to a gene: 4. CDR3 DNA: TGTGCCAGCAGCTTAGGGCGGGAGCCTTACAATGAGCAGTTCTTC. Translation gives CASSLGREPYNEQFF.

The chain couples TRBV28 to TRBJ1-2; possible D gene TRBD1, 5 bases. V dropped 0 bases and J dropped 8 bases, with 16 bases sitting between them. The CDR3 spans 15 residues. CDR1 and CDR2 (germline): MDHEN, SYDVKM. CDR3 DNA sequence: TGTGCCAGCAGTTTATGCACAGCGCAGGGTTGCGGCTACACCTTC. This translates into CASSLCTAQGCGYTF.

The V gene is TRBV6-5, the J gene TRBJ2-1, with D possibly being TRBD1 or TRBD2 (5 bases each). Germline V gives CDR1 MNHEY, CDR2 SVGAGI. Trimming pared 2 bases from V and 10 bases from J, leaving 9 bases between. The CDR3 extends over 12 amino acids. CDR3 loop: CASSYMGTEQFF. CDR3 nucleotides: TGTGCCAGCAGTTACATGGGGACCGAGCAGTTCTTC.

This rearrangement joins TRBV11-2 to TRBJ2-7, with TRBD2 matching 7 bases. The CDR3 runs to 17 residues. Germline CDR1 is SGHAT and CDR2 is FQNNGV. V gave up 3 bases and J gave up 0 bases; unmatched junction bases: 11. The chain's CDR3 is CASSFTHWREPSYEQYF. The CDR3 DNA reads TGTGCCAGCAGCTTTACCCATTGGCGGGAGCCCTCCTACGAGCAGTACTTC.

V gene TRBV7-2 combines with J gene TRBJ2-2; D remains ambiguous. Deletions cut 6 bases from V and 6 bases from J, with 23 bases between. CDR1 and CDR2 from the germline V gene are SGHTA and FQGNSA. The CDR3 runs to 17 residues. CDR3 in DNA: TGTGCCAGCAGTCGAAGTAGTTTTATTGACTTGCCCGGGGAGCTGTTTTTT. Translation: CASSRSSFIDLPGELFF.

The chain links TRBV28 to TRBJ1-4; a possible D gene is TRBD1 (5 bases). Per germline, CDR1 MDHEN and CDR2 SYDVKM. The CDR3 contains 14 residues. The V end was cut by 6 bases, the J end by 4 bases, with 12 bases between. The CDR3 protein is CASSIGTYNEKLFF. CDR3 DNA: TGTGCCAGCAGCATTGGGACTTATAATGAAAAACTGTTTTTT.

The J gene is TRBJ1-5, the V gene TRBV27; 9 bases fit TRBD1. The length of the CDR3 is 13 residues. V was clipped by 6 bases and J by 5 bases; unmatched bases: 2. In germline, CDR1 is MNHEY, CDR2 SMNVEV (reference sequence). Here the CDR3 DNA reads TGTGCCAGCAGGGGACAGGGCTATCAGCCCCAGCATTTT. Translated, it gives CASRGQGYQPQHF.

V usage is TRBV4-3 and J usage is TRBJ2-1; 7 bases line up with TRBD2. This CDR3 spans 16 amino acids. The ends lost 0 bases at V and 5 bases at J; junction bases unmatched: 7. Germline lookup yields CDR1 LGHNA and CDR2 YSLEER. The CDR3 DNA reads TGCGCCAGCAGCCAAGATCTGGCAGCGGGGAACAATGAGCAGTTCTTC. This translates into CASSQDLAAGNNEQFF.

V gene TRBV5-8 combines with J gene TRBJ2-3; D is uncertain. Per the germline V gene, CDR1 is SGHTS and CDR2 is YDEGEE. Trimming took 0 bases from V and 0 from J, leaving 11 bases between them. The CDR3 spans 16 residues. CDR3 DNA: TGTGCCAGCAGCTTGGTAGTAGCCTACAGCACAGATACGCAGTATTTT. Its translation is CASSLVVAYSTDTQYF.

The chain recombines TRBV13 with TRBJ2-1; 7 nucleotides line up with TRBD2. The CDR3 extends over 14 amino acids. The germline gives CDR1 PRHDT, CDR2 FYEKMQ (reference sequence). The V and J ends lost 8 bases and 4 bases, in that order; junction bases with no gene match: 8. CDR3 bases: TGTGCCAGCGGTGGGCGGGGGTTTTACAATGAGCAGTTCTTC. Its translation: CASGGRGFYNEQFF.

V gene TRBV11-2 combines with J gene TRBJ1-4; D is unclear. Germline lookup yields CDR1 SGHAT and CDR2 FQNNGV. The germline V and J ends were trimmed by 3 bases and 2 bases, with 10 bases remaining between them. This CDR3 has 15 residues. CDR3: CASSFVGSTNEKLFF. The CDR3 nucleotides read TGTGCCAGCAGCTTCGTCGGGAGCACTAATGAAAAACTGTTTTTT.

The V gene is TRBV4-3, the J gene TRBJ1-4, with a possible D match to TRBD1 (6 bases). CDR3 length: 15 amino acids. Deletions cut 0 bases from V and 6 bases from J, with 11 bases between. Per germline, CDR1 LGHNA and CDR2 YSLEER. The CDR3 loop reads CASSQDRQAHEKLFF. The CDR3 DNA is TGCGCCAGCAGCCAAGATCGACAGGCTCATGAAAAACTGTTTTTT.